These 4 T cell receptor beta chains originate from one sample sequenced in a study of T-cell reconstitution after alpha-beta-depleted transplantation in children. During its preparation, the TCRbeta library received unique molecular identifiers. MiXCR, run by TCRdb on the PCR reads, gives a single entry per CDR3 protein. The sample has fewer than 550,000 distinct CDR3 sequences; 15% to 20% are singletons. The sample consisted of PBMCs, mostly from graft donor cells, taken 360 days after TCRalphabeta/CD19-depleted stem cell transplant. These receptors originate from a boy under three years old who had a stem cell transplant for Wiskott-Aldrich syndrome, so the T cells may come from the graft donor.

The V gene is TRBV20-1, the J gene TRBJ2-7; maybe TRBD2 (7 bases). The CDR3 extends over 14 amino acids. V was clipped by 0 bases and J by 3 bases, with 12 bases between them. Germline CDR1 is DFQATT and CDR2 is SNEGSKA (reference sequence). CDR3 sequence reads: CSARDGRGDYEQYF. The CDR3 region has the DNA TGCAGTGCTAGAGATGGGAGGGGGGACTACGAGCAGTACTTC.

The rearrangement uses TRBV20-1 and TRBJ2-3; the match to TRBD2 covers 7 bases. Trimming cost V 4 bases and J 8 bases; bases outside gene matches: 6. Germline CDR1 and CDR2: DFQATT and SNEGSKA (reference sequence). The CDR3 is 12 amino acids. The CDR3, as DNA: TGCAGTGCTATGAGGACTAGTCTTACGCAGTATTTT. Translated, it gives CSAMRTSLTQYF.

This clonotype has a handful of counts. This chain links TRBV20-1 with TRBJ2-5; the match to TRBD1 covers 10 bases. The CDR3 is made up of 15 amino acids. The V and J ends lost 3 bases and 5 bases, in that order; junction bases with no gene match: 9. The V gene's germline CDR1 is DFQATT and CDR2 SNEGSKA (reference sequence). This CDR3 is CSASFRDRGFETQYF. The CDR3 DNA is TGCAGTGCTAGTTTCCGGGACAGGGGTTTTGAGACCCAGTACTTC.

This clonotype was counted between two and nine times. V gene TRBV10-2 combines with J gene TRBJ2-7; 9 nucleotides agree with TRBD2. The junction had 3 bases not matched to a gene; V was cut back by 7 bases and J by 2 bases. The CDR3 runs 13 residues. Germline V gives CDR1 WSHSY, CDR2 SAAADI. The CDR3 coding sequence is TGCGCCAGCACAGTAGCGGGAGCCTACGAGCAGTACTTC. Amino acid sequence: CASTVAGAYEQYF.